A single sample is the source of the 23 T cell receptor beta chains below, sequenced in a study of blood T cell repertoires in COVID-19. Clones were read by immunoSEQ multiplex PCR, and TCRdb kept only the in-frame ones, dropping some. The table has about 100,000 clones, around four fifths seen once. The sample taken for sequencing was peripheral blood. These receptors were collected from a man in his 70s with active or convalescent COVID-19.

This chain links TRBV15 with TRBJ2-1; weak D call: TRBD2 (5 bases). This CDR3 contains 14 residues. Germline CDR1 reads LNHNV; CDR2 reads YYDKDF (reference sequence). The V end was cut by 4 bases, the J end by 7 bases, with 14 bases between. The chain's CDR3 is CATSIRRTSNEQFF. CDR3 bases: TGTGCCACCAGCATCCGACGAACTAGTAATGAGCAGTTCTTC.

This clone occurred once. V gene TRBV4-1 combines with J gene TRBJ2-7; 7 nucleotides agree with TRBD1. The CDR3 extends over 14 amino acids. Trimming cost V 1 base and J 3 bases; bases outside gene matches: 3. Germline V gene lookup returns CDR1 MGHRA and CDR2 YSYEKL. The CDR3 here is CASSQVGGNYEQYF. The CDR3 DNA is TGCGCCAGCAGCCAAGTAGGGGGCAACTACGAGCAGTACTTC.

V and J are TRBV3-1 (or the pseudogene TRBV3-2) and TRBJ1-3; maybe TRBD1 (5 bases). This CDR3 contains 14 residues. Germline CDR1 and CDR2: LGHDT and YNNKEL (reference sequence). V lost 5 bases and J 1 base, leaving 9 bases between the germline ends. The CDR3 nucleotides read TGTGCCAGCAGCTACACAGGTTCTGGAAACACCATATATTTT. Translated: CASSYTGSGNTIYF.

In DNA, the CDR3 is TGTGCCAGCAGCTTAGGTCGGACAGGGAGCTACGAGCAGTACTTC. This codes for CASSLGRTGSYEQYF. The chain employs TRBV7-2 and TRBJ2-7, with 8 bases matching TRBD1. The CDR3 covers 15 residues. With 1 base clipped from V and 3 bases from J, the junction kept 5 bases outside the gene matches. Germline loops: CDR1 SGHTA, CDR2 FQGNSA.

The chain has TRBV15 and TRBJ1-4; no reliable D call. This CDR3 contains 14 residues. Trimming took 4 bases from V and 6 from J, leaving 12 bases between them. Germline assignment: CDR1 LNHNV and CDR2 YYDKDF (reference sequence). The DNA for the CDR3 is TGTGCCACCAGCACTAGCAGGTCGGATGAAAAACTGTTTTTT. Protein product: CATSTSRSDEKLFF. The full variable domain, with the rest looked up from reference TRBV15 and TRBJ1-4, is DAMVIQNPRYQVTQFGKPVTLSCSQTLNHNVMYWYQQKSSQAPKLLFHYYDKDFNNEADTPDNFQSRRPNTSFCFLDIRSPGLGDTAMYLCATSTSRSDEKLFFGSGTQLSVL.

V usage is TRBV27 and J usage is TRBJ2-1, with TRBD2 matching over 8 bases. The CDR3 runs 16 residues. V was clipped by 5 bases and J by 3 bases; unmatched bases: 9. The V gene's germline CDR1 is MNHEY and CDR2 SMNVEV (reference sequence). In nucleotides, the CDR3 is TGTGCCAGCAGTCGTCAACCGGGACTAGACTACAATGAGCAGTTCTTC. Translation: CASSRQPGLDYNEQFF.

This clone was counted a single time. The J gene is TRBJ2-1, the V gene TRBV5-6; 9 bases agree with TRBD2. In germline, CDR1 is SGHDT, CDR2 YYEEEE. The CDR3 has 16 amino acids. V lost 6 bases, J lost 4 bases, and 11 bases stayed unmatched. The CDR3 here is CASTPGWSGGYNEQFF. For the CDR3, the DNA is TGTGCCAGCACCCCGGGCTGGAGCGGGGGGTACAATGAGCAGTTCTTC.

The chain links TRBV28 to TRBJ2-2; 9 bases match TRBD1. The CDR3 consists of 14 residues. Germline V CDR1 and CDR2: MDHEN, SYDVKM. The CDR3 here is CAGQGRSLAGELFF. The CDR3 nucleotides are TGTGCAGGACAGGGGCGTTCGTTGGCCGGGGAGCTGTTTTTT.

The V call is TRBV3-1 (or the pseudogene TRBV3-2), the J call TRBJ1-2, with 8 positions matching TRBD1. Looked up from germline, CDR1 is LGHDT and CDR2 is YNNKEL (reference sequence). Trimming removed 3 bases from V and 1 base from J; junction bases left unmatched: 7. The CDR3 extends over 16 amino acids. The CDR3 DNA is TGTGCCAGCAGCCAGCGTGGGACAGGAGTTAACTATGGCTACACCTTC. Translating gives CASSQRGTGVNYGYTF.

The chain links TRBV28 to TRBJ2-4, with unresolved D. The germline V and J ends were trimmed by 6 bases and 2 bases, with 11 bases remaining between them. CDR3 length: 14 amino acids. Germline-derived CDR1 and CDR2 are MDHEN and SYDVKM. In DNA form, the CDR3 reads TGTGCCAGCAGCGCCCCTAGGACCAAAAACATTCAGTACTTC. It encodes CASSAPRTKNIQYF.

This clone showed up just a few times. The rearrangement joins TRBV6-2 or TRBV6-3 to TRBJ1-2, with D unresolved. V was cut by 6 bases and J by 2 bases, with 10 bases left in between. This CDR3 is built from 13 residues. Per germline, CDR1 MNHEY and CDR2 SVGEGT. In nucleotides, the CDR3 is TGTGCCAGCAGCAGAGACGGGAACTATGGCTACACCTTC. Protein: CASSRDGNYGYTF.

The J gene is TRBJ1-4, the V gene TRBV9; D is unresolved. This CDR3 spans 15 amino acids. Per germline, CDR1 SGDLS and CDR2 YYNGEE. V dropped 3 bases and J dropped 8 bases, with 17 bases sitting between them. CDR3 DNA: TGTGCCAGCAGCGCCCTGAACGGGGTCGGCGAAAAACTGTTTTTT. Residues: CASSALNGVGEKLFF.

This rearrangement joins TRBV7-7 to TRBJ1-3, with a possible D match to TRBD1 (6 bases). V dropped 6 bases and J dropped 0 bases, with 12 bases sitting between them. Per germline, CDR1 SSHAT and CDR2 FNYEAQ (reference sequence). This CDR3 has 15 residues. The CDR3 sequence is CASSSDSSSGNTIYF. In DNA, the CDR3 is TGTGCCAGCAGTTCGGACAGTTCCTCTGGAAACACCATATATTTT.

The chain links TRBV3-1 (or the pseudogene TRBV3-2) to TRBJ1-1; D remains ambiguous. CDR1 and CDR2 from the germline V gene are LGHDT and YNNKEL (reference sequence). This CDR3 region has 13 residues. V shed 1 base and J shed 4 bases, with 7 bases lying between them. The CDR3 DNA follows: TGTGCCAGCAGCCAAGTGGAGAGCACTGAAGCTTTCTTT. Amino acids: CASSQVESTEAFF.

The chain carries TRBV7-9 and TRBJ1-3, with D hard to call. CDR3 length equals 12 residues. V was trimmed by 4 bases and J by 2 bases, leaving 3 bases between them. The germline V gene encodes CDR1 SEHNR and CDR2 FQNEAQ (reference sequence). CDR3 sequence reads: CASSSAGNTIYF. Here the CDR3 DNA reads TGTGCCAGCAGCTCCGCTGGAAACACCATATATTTT. The full variable domain, with the rest looked up from reference TRBV7-9 and TRBJ1-3, is DTGVSQNPRHKITKRGQNVTFRCDPISEHNRLYWYRQTLGQGPEFLTYFQNEAQLEKSRLLSDRFSAERPKGSFSTLEIQRTEQGDSAMYLCASSSAGNTIYFGEGSWLTVV.

This chain connects TRBV6-2 or TRBV6-3 to TRBJ2-7; TRBD2 agrees at 12 bases. Losses at the gene ends were 1 base for V and 0 bases for J; bases not matched to a gene: 7. CDR3 length: 18 amino acids. Germline V CDR1 and CDR2: MNHEY, SVGEGT. The CDR3 region is CASSYLYWTSGASYEQYF. The CDR3 bases are TGTGCCAGCAGTTACTTGTATTGGACTAGCGGGGCCTCCTACGAGCAGTACTTC.

V usage is TRBV9 and J usage is TRBJ2-2; 10 bases are shared with TRBD2. V was pared by 3 bases and J by 1 base, with 6 bases of the junction left unmatched. Germline CDR1 SGDLS, CDR2 YYNGEE. CDR3 length: 17 residues. The CDR3 is CASSGLTSGVNTGELFF. The DNA for the CDR3 is TGTGCCAGCAGCGGCCTAACTAGCGGGGTGAACACCGGGGAGCTGTTTTTT.

V and J are TRBV6-1 and TRBJ2-1; D is unclear. The germline CDR1 and CDR2 sequences are MNHNS and SASEGT. This CDR3 has 15 residues. The V gene lost 1 base and the J gene lost 6 bases, with 13 bases spanning the gap. The CDR3 region is CASSEGLAPLNEQFF. As DNA, the CDR3 is TGTGCCAGCAGTGAAGGGCTGGCCCCCCTCAATGAGCAGTTCTTC.

This clone was detected a few times. V usage is TRBV5-4 and J usage is TRBJ2-7; perhaps TRBD2 as D (6 bases). Trimming removed 4 bases from V and 5 bases from J, with 19 bases in between. Germline-derived CDR1 and CDR2 are SGHNT and YYREEE (reference sequence). The CDR3 is 15 amino acids. CDR3 protein: CASSPTGLLVHEQYF. The CDR3 DNA reads TGTGCCAGCAGCCCGACGGGACTGTTGGTCCACGAGCAGTACTTC.

The chain recombines TRBV5-6 with TRBJ2-7; D unclear. Trimming stripped 3 bases from V and 2 bases from J, with 12 bases between. The germline gives CDR1 SGHDT, CDR2 YYEEEE. The CDR3 extends over 14 amino acids. The CDR3 protein is CASSSYLRAYEQYF. CDR3 nucleotides: TGTGCCAGCAGCTCCTATTTAAGAGCCTACGAGCAGTACTTC.

The chain has TRBV7-2 and TRBJ2-1, with D possibly matching TRBD2 (7 bases). Trimming took 5 bases from V and 6 from J, leaving 17 bases between them. CDR3 length: 15 amino acids. Looked up from germline, CDR1 is SGHTA and CDR2 is FQGNSA. The CDR3 sequence is CASSPRGGSANEQFF. CDR3 in DNA: TGTGCCAGCAGCCCCAGGGGCGGGAGTGCCAATGAGCAGTTCTTC.

This clone was recorded only once. The chain combines TRBV11-2 with TRBJ2-7; D is unresolved. Germline CDR1 is SGHAT and CDR2 is FQNNGV. Trimming took 2 bases from V and 3 from J, leaving 14 bases between them. The CDR3 runs to 15 residues. CDR3 sequence reads: CASSLLASRNYEQYF. The DNA for the CDR3 is TGTGCCAGCAGCTTACTGGCTAGTAGAAACTACGAGCAGTACTTC. The full variable domain, in which reference TRBV11-2 and TRBJ2-7 provide the parts outside the CDR3, is EAGVAQSPRYKIIEKRQSVAFWCNPISGHATLYWYQQILGQGPKLLIQFQNNGVVDDSQLPKDRFSAERLKGVDSTLKIQPAKLEDSAVYLCASSLLASRNYEQYFGPGTRLTVT.

This clone came up once. Here the CDR3 DNA reads TGTGCCTGGAGGTTGGGGGGGTTCAAGGAGACCCAGTACTTC. This encodes CAWRLGGFKETQYF. V usage is TRBV30 and J usage is TRBJ2-5; 7 bases are a match to TRBD2. CDR3 length: 14 residues. Germline V CDR1 and CDR2: GTSNPN, SVGIG (reference sequence). The ends lost 3 bases at V and 5 bases at J; junction bases unmatched: 9.